A selection of T cell receptor beta chains follows, all from one sample in a study of regulatory T cells in long-lasting Graves disease. TCRdb called the multiplex PCR reads again in MiXCR, with one record for every CDR3 protein. The sample has about 660,000 distinct CDR3 sequences; 25% to 35% are singletons. This specimen consisted of peripheral blood mononuclear cells (PBMCs), obtained when the disease was refractory, from a patient treated with antithyroid drugs. These TCRs come from a female donor with Graves disease. CDR3s include the opening cysteine and the closing phenylalanine or tryptophan. The D gene is left open where the match is weak. Some rows have no size entry. The others give once, few or many, or a class for an expanded clone.

j_gene: TRBJ2-3; v_gene: TRBV5-6; d_gene: -; abundance: -; CDR3nt: TGTGCCAGCGGGGTCTTGGGGGACGGCACAGATACGCAGTATTTT; CDR3aa: CASGVLGDGTDTQYF
j_gene: TRBJ2-7; v_gene: TRBV29-1; d_gene: -; abundance: -; CDR3nt: TGCAGCGTTGCCCTGGGGCGGGTTGAGCAGTACTTC; CDR3aa: CSVALGRVEQYF
j_gene: TRBJ2-5; v_gene: TRBV7-3; d_gene: TRBD2; abundance: few; CDR3nt: TGTGCCAGCAGCTTAACTCCGGGACTAGCGGGAGAGACCCAGTACTTC; CDR3aa: CASSLTPGLAGETQYF
j_gene: TRBJ2-4; v_gene: TRBV5-1; d_gene: TRBD2; abundance: -; CDR3nt: TGCGCCAGCAGCTTGTCTGGGGGGGTGGACATTCAGTACTTC; CDR3aa: CASSLSGGVDIQYF
j_gene: TRBJ2-7; v_gene: TRBV12-3/TRBV12-4; d_gene: TRBD2; abundance: -; CDR3nt: TGTGCCAGCAGTTTGGCGGGAGTTGACTACGAGCAGTACTTC; CDR3aa: CASSLAGVDYEQYF
j_gene: TRBJ1-2; v_gene: TRBV28; d_gene: -; abundance: few; CDR3nt: TGTGCCAGCGGTACCCGGGACAAAAATTATGGCTACACCTTC; CDR3aa: CASGTRDKNYGYTF
j_gene: TRBJ2-2; v_gene: TRBV12-5; d_gene: -; abundance: -; CDR3nt: TGTGCTAGTGGTTTACCCCAGCTAACGAACACCGGGGAGCTGTTTTTT; CDR3aa: CASGLPQLTNTGELFF
j_gene: TRBJ2-7; v_gene: TRBV14; d_gene: TRBD1; abundance: few; CDR3nt: TGTGCCAGCAGCTCGACGGGACAGGGGCTCTACGAGCAGTACTTC; CDR3aa: CASSSTGQGLYEQYF
j_gene: TRBJ1-2; v_gene: TRBV6-9; d_gene: TRBD1; abundance: few; CDR3nt: TGTGCCAGCAGTTATTTTAGGGGGACAGGCTATGGCTACACCTTC; CDR3aa: CASSYFRGTGYGYTF
j_gene: TRBJ2-5; v_gene: TRBV13; d_gene: TRBD2; abundance: few; CDR3nt: TGTGCCAGCAGCTCCAGACTAGCGGGAGATGTAGAGACCCAGTACTTC; CDR3aa: CASSSRLAGDVETQYF